A selection of T cell receptor beta chains follows, all from one sample in a study of blood T cell repertoires in COVID-19. Sequenced by immunoSEQ multiplex PCR; TCRdb stores in-frame clones only, minus some. The table records 250,000 to 350,000 clones, about nine tenths of them present only once. Sequences were obtained from PBMCs or T cells enriched from blood (not recorded which). Every receptor here comes from a woman in her late teens or twenties who had recovered from COVID-19. Each CDR3 is given with its conserved first and last residue. D genes are given only for firm matches. The size of a clone is reported for some rows only, either as once, few or many, or as a class for expanded clones.

.	TRBV6-1	.	TRBJ2-6	CASSEGNSGANVLTF	TGTGCCAGCAGTGAAGGTAACTCTGGGGCCAACGTCCTGACTTTC
.	TRBV5-1	.	TRBJ1-2	CASSSETRVDGYTF	TGCGCCAGCAGCTCCGAGACCAGGGTGGATGGCTACACCTTC
.	TRBV27	TRBD2	TRBJ2-3	CASSPPARTSEHTDTQYF	TGTGCCAGCAGTCCCCCTGCCCGGACTAGCGAGCACACAGATACGCAGTATTTT
.	TRBV14	TRBD2	TRBJ2-1	CASSQLFSGATYNEQFF	TGTGCCAGCAGCCAACTATTTAGCGGGGCAACTTACAATGAGCAGTTCTTC
.	TRBV18	.	TRBJ2-2	CASSPQRAPTGWAGELFF	TGTGCCAGCTCACCACAACGGGCCCCAACAGGTTGGGCCGGGGAGCTGTTTTTT
.	TRBV5-1	TRBD1	TRBJ2-7	CASSPGDRREVYEQYF	TGCGCCAGCAGCCCCGGGGACAGGCGCGAAGTGTACGAGCAGTACTTC
.	TRBV2	TRBD2	TRBJ2-3	CASRLGLAETDTQYF	TGTGCCAGCAGACTCGGACTAGCGGAGACAGATACGCAGTATTTT
.	TRBV19	TRBD1	TRBJ2-7	CASSPGQGRSYEQYF	TGTGCCAGTAGCCCCGGACAGGGAAGGTCCTACGAGCAGTACTTC
many	TRBV7-9	TRBD1	TRBJ2-1	CASSLLDRGHEQFF	TGTGCCAGCAGCTTGCTGGACAGGGGCCATGAGCAGTTCTTC
.	TRBV30	.	TRBJ2-5	CASGRDSWGETQYF	TGTGCCTCGGGGCGGGATAGCTGGGGGGAGACCCAGTACTTC
.	TRBV18	.	TRBJ1-4	CASSTVQGRGTNEKLFF	TGTGCCAGCTCAACAGTTCAGGGGAGAGGGACTAATGAAAAACTGTTTTTT
.	TRBV19	.	TRBJ1-6	CASSIVPGRRYNSPLHF	TGTGCCAGTAGTATAGTGCCCGGGAGGCGCTATAATTCACCCCTCCACTTT
once	TRBV29-1	.	TRBJ1-6	CSVEDDEQGLHF	TGCAGCGTTGAAGATGATGAACAGGGTCTCCACTTT
.	TRBV18	TRBD1	TRBJ1-1	CASSPQGEAFF	TGTGCCAGCTCACCTCAGGGGGAGGCTTTCTTT
.	TRBV7-8	TRBD2	TRBJ2-1	CASSPTSGRDPMYNEQFF	TGTGCCAGCAGCCCGACTAGCGGGAGAGATCCCATGTACAATGAGCAGTTCTTC
.	TRBV18	.	TRBJ1-6	CASSLRQQDSPLHF	TGTGCCAGCTCACTCAGACAGCAGGATTCACCCCTCCACTTT
once	TRBV7-9	.	TRBJ1-1	CASSLVQGSTTEAFF	TGTGCCAGCAGCTTAGTTCAGGGTTCGACCACTGAAGCTTTCTTT
.	TRBV9	TRBD1	TRBJ1-6	CASSVDGQGYSPLHF	TGTGCCAGCAGCGTAGATGGACAGGGTTATTCACCCCTCCACTTT
once	TRBV28	TRBD1	TRBJ1-5	CASSNRDRGQPQHF	TGTGCCAGCAGTAACCGGGACAGGGGTCAGCCCCAGCATTTT
.	TRBV18	.	TRBJ2-6	CASSQQTTTGSGANVLTF	TGTGCCAGCTCTCAACAAACCACGACTGGCTCTGGGGCCAACGTCCTGACTTTC
.	TRBV28	TRBD2	TRBJ2-5	CASSFGGTSGFIQETQYF	TGTGCCAGCAGTTTTGGTGGTACTAGCGGGTTTATTCAAGAGACCCAGTACTTC
.	TRBV28	.	TRBJ1-5	CASTSQASNQPQHF	TGTGCCAGCACCTCCCAGGCCTCTAATCAGCCCCAGCATTTT
.	TRBV19	TRBD1	TRBJ2-2	CASSAGTGVFTGELFF	TGTGCCAGTAGTGCCGGGACAGGGGTATTCACCGGGGAGCTGTTTTTT
.	TRBV30	.	TRBJ1-3	CAWSPGSIGGNTIYF	TGTGCCTGGAGTCCCGGGTCGATTGGGGGAAACACCATATATTTT
.	TRBV3-1/TRBV3-2	.	TRBJ2-4	CASSQDVGLLAKNIQYF	TGTGCCAGCAGCCAAGACGTTGGCCTCTTAGCCAAAAACATTCAGTACTTC
.	TRBV27	.	TRBJ2-7	CASNTYAGQSYEQYF	TGTGCCAGCAATACCTATGCGGGACAGTCCTACGAGCAGTACTTC
.	TRBV20-1	.	TRBJ1-1	CSALDTFEAFF	TGCAGTGCTCTGGACACCTTTGAAGCTTTCTTT
once	TRBV30	.	TRBJ1-1	CAWSALSPSRGTEAFF	TGTGCCTGGAGTGCCCTATCCCCATCAAGGGGCACTGAAGCTTTCTTT
.	TRBV6-2/TRBV6-3	.	TRBJ2-7	CASSGPYYEQYF	TGTGCCAGCAGTGGCCCATACTACGAGCAGTACTTC
.	TRBV30	.	TRBJ2-1	CAWSVSRSSYNEQFF	TGTGCCTGGAGTGTCAGTCGGAGCTCCTACAATGAGCAGTTCTTC
.	TRBV19	TRBD1	TRBJ1-6	CASSYRQGDSPLHF	TGTGCCAGTAGTTACCGACAGGGGGATTCACCCCTCCACTTT
.	TRBV10-3	TRBD1	TRBJ1-1	CAATRDRGAEAFF	TGTGCCGCTACTAGGGACAGAGGGGCTGAAGCTTTCTTT
.	TRBV12-3/TRBV12-4	.	TRBJ2-7	CASSLQAAYEQYF	TGTGCCAGCAGTTTACAAGCGGCGTACGAGCAGTACTTC
once	TRBV19	.	TRBJ1-4	CASTDQSAQGNEKLFF	TGTGCCAGTACCGATCAGTCCGCGCAGGGGAATGAAAAACTGTTTTTT
.	TRBV25-1	TRBD1	TRBJ1-1	CASSESGGFEEEAFF	TGTGCCAGCAGTGAATCAGGGGGGTTTGAAGAAGAAGCTTTCTTT
few	TRBV21-1	.	TRBJ1-5	CASSKVRGQSEINQPQHF	TGTGCCAGCAGCAAAGTCAGGGGGCAATCTGAAATTAATCAGCCCCAGCATTTT
.	TRBV28	TRBD1	TRBJ1-2	CASSSGQGAKGGYTF	TGTGCCAGCAGTTCGGGACAGGGGGCCAAGGGAGGCTACACCTTC
.	TRBV7-9	TRBD1	TRBJ1-1	CASRLQGAGEAFF	TGTGCCAGCAGGCTTCAGGGGGCAGGTGAAGCTTTCTTT
.	TRBV7-9	.	TRBJ1-1	CASSLTVTEAFF	TGTGCCAGCAGCTTAACAGTCACTGAAGCTTTCTTT
.	TRBV7-9	.	TRBJ1-1	CASSLVGRGAFF	TGTGCCAGCAGCTTAGTTGGCAGGGGAGCTTTCTTT
.	TRBV7-9	TRBD2	TRBJ2-5	CASSPPPGLAGSETQYF	TGTGCCAGCAGCCCCCCGCCGGGACTAGCGGGGTCAGAGACCCAGTACTTC
.	TRBV4-1	TRBD1	TRBJ1-5	CASSRGTGVLISNQPQHF	TGCGCCAGCAGCCGCGGGACAGGGGTTCTCATTAGCAATCAGCCCCAGCATTTT